This TCR beta chain was sequenced in a study of OX40 agonist ivuxolimab in advanced cancers. Study at large: Ivuxolimab, an agonist antibody against OX40 (CD134), was given to patients.

The CDR3 loop spans 14 amino acids. Trimming took 2 bases from V and 5 from J, leaving 14 bases between them. CDR1 and CDR2 from the germline V gene are SGHNT and YYREEE (reference sequence). Here immunoSEQ multiplex PCR was the method, and the copy in TCRdb shows in-frame clones only, minus some. The sample yields under 25,000 clones, roughly 80% seen once. Sequencing used CD4+ or CD8+ T cells sorted from blood, obtained in a trial of the OX40 agonist ivuxolimab. The rearrangement uses TRBV5-4 and TRBJ2-7; D is possibly TRBD1 or TRBD2 (6 bases each). The sequence was obtained from an adult with an advanced solid tumor such as melanoma, head and neck, liver or kidney cancer. The CDR3 spells CASSFRGRIDEQYF. As DNA, the CDR3 is TGTGCCAGCAGCTTTCGGGGGCGGATTGACGAGCAGTACTTC.